This T cell receptor (beta chain) was obtained from a study of cytomegalovirus exposure and HLA in healthy donors. Broader study findings: Analysis was carried out at a later point, and it linked a missense DCLRE1C variant to TCR beta V- and J-gene trimming. Despite most TCR sequences being rare, some public TCRs occurred in many donors. It was taken for granted in presence/absence analyses that sequencing depth across donors was roughly uniform.

Comments on this clone: As yet, its antigen is unknown.

Primers included in the PCR were 60 Vbeta and 13 Jbeta primers. The table came from immunoSEQ multiplex PCR; TCRdb's copy has only in-frame clones and leaves some out. This sample has 120,000 or so clones; approximately 81% occur once, and the top ten carry roughly 2%. The TCR sequence derives from a man in his late teens or twenties in good health and CMV-seronegative. Sequenced sample: PBMCs.

The CDR3 region is CASSPLGLAPREQFF. The DNA for the CDR3 is TGTGCCAGCTCACCACTTGGGCTAGCCCCCCGCGAGCAGTTCTTC. The gene calls are TRBV18 and TRBJ2-1, with a weak D call TRBD2 (5 bases). The CDR3 runs 15 residues. V was shortened by 1 base and J by 10 bases, with 17 bases between the two germline ends. Germline values: CDR1 KGHSH, CDR2 LQKENI.